This is a list of T cell receptor beta chains from one sample in a study of CD8 T cells in ankylosing spondylitis. TCRdb ran MiXCR on the 5' RACE reads and lists one entry per CDR3 protein. The table records fewer than 25,000 distinct CDR3 sequences, 10% to 15% of them present only once. Sequenced sample: blood. These receptors all come from a male donor with ankylosing spondylitis or in good health (not recorded which). Both conserved end residues are trimmed from each CDR3. Expanded clones get a size class; other rows say once, few or many, or leave the size out.

abundance	j_gene	v_gene	CDR3aa
NA	TRBJ1-4	TRBV29-1	SVLEFRNCF
NA	TRBJ2-5	TRBV20-1	SARDPGGQETQY
few	TRBJ2-1	TRBV12-3/TRBV12-4	ASRASGRALAEQF
many	TRBJ2-5	TRBV7-2	ASSLALGSDRETQY
NA	TRBJ2-1	TRBV5-4	ASSLGGASYNEQF
few	TRBJ2-5	TRBV5-1	ASSGGSKMY
once	TRBJ2-4	TRBV18	ASSPFGGTIAKNIQY
few	TRBJ2-1	TRBV29-1	SVRGRAYNEQF
many	TRBJ2-1	TRBV12-3/TRBV12-4	ASSEGGPGANEQF
NA	TRBJ2-5	TRBV5-4	ASSLGEPQETQY
NA	TRBJ2-3	TRBV2	ASSGRISTDTQY
once	TRBJ1-1	TRBV28	ASSLFGGEAF
many	TRBJ2-1	TRBV5-1	ASSLAETGGNRVSLSYNEQF
NA	TRBJ2-6	TRBV7-3	ASSLTSGVLSGANVLT
NA	TRBJ2-5	TRBV7-9	ASSLGAVQETQY
many	TRBJ2-2	TRBV5-1	ASSLAMVTGELF
many	TRBJ2-1	TRBV12-3/TRBV12-4	ASSLRDEQF
many	TRBJ2-3	TRBV29-1	SVITGADTQY
many	TRBJ2-3	TRBV20-1	SGRLAGDTDTQY
few	TRBJ1-2	TRBV6-2/TRBV6-3	ATSIGGYGYT
medium-sized	TRBJ1-1	TRBV20-1	SAMGPMDTEAF
many	TRBJ2-2	TRBV7-3	ASSSPDQDTDTGELF
many	TRBJ1-1	TRBV20-1	SARETGRDTEAF
many	TRBJ2-2	TRBV29-1	SAQGVVGNTGELF
many	TRBJ1-1	TRBV2	ASSKEDSTEAF
few	TRBJ2-3	TRBV6-2/TRBV6-3	ASSPISGRPFTDTQY
few	TRBJ2-1	TRBV12-3/TRBV12-4	ASSPLDRGHNEQF
few	TRBJ2-5	TRBV20-1	SAPQQISQETQY
many	TRBJ2-2	TRBV5-1	ASSLALDTGELF
few	TRBJ2-2	TRBV7-9	ASSQDSPGTGELF
many	TRBJ1-1	TRBV28	ASSRAGTDKLEAF
few	TRBJ2-1	TRBV12-3/TRBV12-4	ASSFMYNEQF
NA	TRBJ2-5	TRBV20-1	SARTDQETQY
many	TRBJ2-7	TRBV4-3	ASSPRQGGRDEQY
few	TRBJ2-1	TRBV7-2	ASSLNRGSYNEQF
NA	TRBJ2-2	TRBV20-1	SGGGRAAGELF
few	TRBJ2-3	TRBV5-1	ASSLEGGITDTQY
many	TRBJ2-2	TRBV28	ASSFPRDRAANTGELF
few	TRBJ1-3	TRBV7-9	ASSLARATGRHRGNTIY
few	TRBJ2-1	TRBV12-3/TRBV12-4	ASSLVASYNEQF
many	TRBJ2-2	TRBV5-1	ASSFGQQITGELF